Each of the 23 T cell receptor beta chains below was sequenced from the same sample in a study of T-cell reconstitution after alpha-beta-depleted transplantation in children. Unique molecular identifiers were incorporated during preparation of the TCRbeta library. TCRdb ran MiXCR on the PCR reads and lists one entry per CDR3 protein. Of roughly 500,000 distinct CDR3 sequences in the sample, around 19% were seen once. This sample comprised PBMCs from the stem cell graft donor, obtained from the stem cell graft. These receptors were taken from a human donor who donated a stem cell graft to a child with acute lymphoblastic leukemia.

CDR3 protein: CASSFFHGDNEQFF. The DNA for the CDR3 is TGTGCCAGCAGCTTCTTCCACGGGGACAATGAGCAGTTCTTC. The genes are TRBV5-5 and TRBJ2-1, with D perhaps matching TRBD2 (5 bases). The CDR3 runs 14 residues. In germline, CDR1 is SGHKS, CDR2 YYEKEE (reference sequence). With 2 bases removed from V and 5 bases from J, the gap between germline ends came to 11 bases.

The gene calls are TRBV5-5 and TRBJ2-1; TRBD1 matches 7 bases. Germline loops: CDR1 SGHKS, CDR2 YYEKEE (reference sequence). The J segment lost 10 bases and the V segment lost 4 bases, leaving 5 bases of the junction unmatched. This CDR3 region has 12 residues. CDR3: CASSLRDSEQFF. The DNA of the CDR3 is TGTGCCAGCAGCCTCCGGGACAGCGAGCAGTTCTTC.

The chain couples TRBV4-1 to TRBJ2-7, with D tentatively TRBD1 (7 bases). The CDR3 is 15 amino acids. The V end lost 3 bases, the J end lost 1 base, and 13 bases lay between the germline ends. The V gene's germline CDR1 is MGHRA and CDR2 YSYEKL. The CDR3 region is CASSHQGGISYEQYF. For the CDR3, the DNA is TGCGCCAGCAGCCATCAGGGGGGCATTTCCTACGAGCAGTACTTC.

In this sample, this clonotype turned up a few times. The chain links TRBV18 to TRBJ2-7; D gene ambiguous. The CDR3 is made up of 14 amino acids. Trimming took 6 bases from V and 3 from J, leaving 15 bases between them. Germline CDR1 reads KGHSH; CDR2 reads LQKENI. CDR3 nucleotides: TGTGCCAGCTCCCTCCCGGCGGAGAGCTACGAGCAGTACTTC. Translation: CASSLPAESYEQYF.

The J gene is TRBJ2-3, the V gene TRBV12-3 or TRBV12-4; TRBD2 agrees at 11 bases. This CDR3 region has 16 residues. Germline trimming cut 5 bases from V and 5 bases from J; bases unmatched to any gene: 9. The DNA for the CDR3 is TGTGCCAGCAGTCCTAATAGCGGGAGGGTCAGAGATACGCAGTATTTT. This encodes CASSPNSGRVRDTQYF.

The chain carries TRBV7-9 and TRBJ2-3, with 7 nucleotides matching TRBD2. The CDR3 loop spans 15 amino acids. Per germline, CDR1 SEHNR and CDR2 FQNEAQ (reference sequence). J was trimmed by 5 bases and V by 3 bases; bases with no gene match: 8. The CDR3 DNA sequence: TGTGCCAGCAGCTTTGGGGGAGGGCCTAGAGATACGCAGTATTTT. Translating gives CASSFGGGPRDTQYF.

The gene calls are TRBV2 and TRBJ2-5, with a weak D call TRBD2 (5 bases). CDR1 SNHLY and CDR2 FYNNEI come from the germline V gene. The CDR3 is made up of 13 amino acids. Deletions cut 3 bases from V and 5 bases from J, with 10 bases between. The CDR3 nucleotides are TGTGCCAGCAGTGACGGGCCGGGGGAGACCCAGTACTTC. This translates into CASSDGPGETQYF.

This clonotype turned up a few times. The rearrangement links TRBV12-3 or TRBV12-4 to TRBJ2-3; 10 nucleotides align to TRBD2. V gave up 8 bases and J gave up 6 bases; unmatched junction bases: 8. The CDR3 covers 14 residues. CDR3 bases: TGTGCCAGCGGGTCGCCGACTAGCGGGGATACGCAGTATTTT. Residues: CASGSPTSGDTQYF.

This clonotype turned up a few times. The chain uses TRBV15 and TRBJ2-2; the D gene could be TRBD1 or TRBD2 (5 bases each). This CDR3 has 14 residues. Per germline, CDR1 LNHNV and CDR2 YYDKDF (reference sequence). V shed 4 bases and J shed 4 bases, with 10 bases lying between them. CDR3 DNA sequence: TGTGCCACCAGCACCCGGGGCGGCACCGGGGAGCTGTTTTTT. This translates into CATSTRGGTGELFF. Full variable domain (outside the CDR3, taken from reference TRBV15 and TRBJ2-2): DAMVIQNPRYQVTQFGKPVTLSCSQTLNHNVMYWYQQKSSQAPKLLFHYYDKDFNNEADTPDNFQSRRPNTSFCFLDIRSPGLGDTAMYLCATSTRGGTGELFFGEGSRLTVL.

This clonotype was seen a handful of times. The chain carries TRBV10-2 and TRBJ1-1; perhaps TRBD1 as D (5 bases). The CDR3 length is 13 residues. Germline lookup yields CDR1 WSHSY and CDR2 SAAADI. V was shortened by 2 bases and J by 5 bases, with 9 bases between the two germline ends. CDR3 residues: CASSEGGWTEAFF. DNA of the CDR3: TGCGCCAGCAGTGAGGGGGGTTGGACTGAAGCTTTCTTT.

J is TRBJ1-2 and V is TRBV5-8, with a tentative D call TRBD1 (6 bases). The CDR3 consists of 14 residues. Trimming took 1 base from V and 6 from J, leaving 13 bases between them. CDR1 and CDR2 from the germline V gene are SGHTS and YDEGEE. CDR3 protein: CASSLRGRVHGYTF. The CDR3 DNA reads TGTGCCAGCAGCTTGCGGGGGCGGGTGCATGGCTACACCTTC.

The rearrangement uses TRBV14 and TRBJ2-3, with D maybe TRBD1 (6 bases). The CDR3 is 15 residues long. V was cut by 0 bases and J by 1 base, with 8 bases left in between. The germline gives CDR1 SGHDN, CDR2 FVKESK. CDR3 in DNA: TGTGCCAGCAGCCAAGAGGGGGCCGGCACAGATACGCAGTATTTT. Its translation: CASSQEGAGTDTQYF.

This clonotype turned up a few times. The chain uses TRBV7-3 and TRBJ2-3; 8 bases line up with TRBD2. V lost 5 bases and J lost 1; bases outside the gene matches: 5. This CDR3 comprises 15 residues. Germline lookup yields CDR1 SGHTA and CDR2 FQGTGA. CDR3 bases: TGTGCCAGCAGCCCTATCGGGGGGGGCACAGATACGCAGTATTTT. Translation gives CASSPIGGGTDTQYF.

Only a few counts were recorded for this clonotype. The chain is built from TRBV5-1 and TRBJ2-6; TRBD1 matches 8 bases. The V segment lost 3 bases and the J segment 0 bases; nucleotides outside the gene matches: 8. Germline CDR1 reads SGHRS; CDR2 reads YFSETQ. This CDR3 comprises 18 residues. The CDR3, as DNA: TGCGCCAGCAGCTCTTCCGGGACAGGAAGCTCTGGGGCCAACGTCCTGACTTTC. Protein: CASSSSGTGSSGANVLTF.

The genes are TRBV11-1 and TRBJ1-5, with D perhaps TRBD1 (6 bases). Germline V gene lookup returns CDR1 SGHAT and CDR2 FQDESV (reference sequence). Trimming took off 5 bases at V and 5 bases at J, with 13 bases between the two ends. The CDR3 consists of 14 residues. DNA of the CDR3: TGTGCCAGCAGCCCCTTGGACAGTCATCAGCCCCAGCATTTT. It is translated as CASSPLDSHQPQHF.

This clonotype was seen a handful of times. The chain carries TRBV7-6 and TRBJ2-7; TRBD1 matches 9 bases. The CDR3 sequence is 17 residues long. The germline V gene encodes CDR1 SGHVS and CDR2 FNYEAQ. Unmatched junction bases numbered 14, after V lost 5 bases and J lost 3 bases. The CDR3 reads CASSLPETGGGNYEQYF. CDR3 in DNA: TGTGCCAGCAGCCTCCCAGAGACAGGGGGGGGAAACTACGAGCAGTACTTC.

The sample holds a few counts of this clonotype. This chain links TRBV3-1 with TRBJ1-2, with 9 nucleotides matching TRBD1. From germline, CDR1 is LGHDT and CDR2 YNNKEL (reference sequence). The V segment lost 3 bases and the J segment 10 bases; nucleotides outside the gene matches: 6. The CDR3 is 13 residues long. The CDR3 region is CASSHLRDRDYTF. CDR3 nucleotide sequence: TGTGCCAGCAGCCACCTTCGGGACAGGGACTACACCTTC.

The CDR3 nucleotides are TGCGCCAGCAGCCCCGGGACTAGCGGTTCCGAGCAGTACTTC. Encoded protein: CASSPGTSGSEQYF. The gene calls are TRBV5-1 and TRBJ2-7, with TRBD2 matching 11 bases. Germline CDR1 SGHRS, CDR2 YFSETQ. The length of the CDR3 is 14 residues. V was pared by 4 bases and J by 6 bases, with 6 bases of the junction left unmatched.

The chain links TRBV5-1 to TRBJ2-1; weak D call: TRBD2 (5 bases). The germline V gene has CDR1 SGHRS and CDR2 YFSETQ. V lost 6 bases and J 7 bases, leaving 14 bases between the germline ends. This CDR3 is 13 amino acids long. The CDR3 sequence: CASIQDSANEQFF. For the CDR3, the DNA is TGCGCCAGCATCCAGGACTCGGCGAATGAGCAGTTCTTC.

This clonotype was observed a few times. This rearrangement joins TRBV12-5 to TRBJ2-3; TRBD1 matches 7 bases. J gave up 6 bases and V 5 bases, and 8 bases lay outside the gene matches. Germline V lookup: CDR1 LGHNT, CDR2 FRNRAP. The CDR3 spans 14 residues. Written as DNA, the CDR3 is TGTGCTAGTGGTCTGTCAGGGGGTTTGGATACGCAGTATTTT. Protein: CASGLSGGLDTQYF.

This chain joins TRBV5-1 and TRBJ1-2; D is possibly TRBD1 (6 bases). There are 14 residues in the CDR3. Trimming pared 2 bases from V and 3 bases from J, leaving 11 bases between. Germline V gene data show CDR1 as SGHRS and CDR2 as YFSETQ. The CDR3 protein is CASSFGTSDYGYTF. The CDR3 bases are TGCGCCAGCAGCTTCGGGACAAGCGACTATGGCTACACCTTC.

This clonotype appeared a few times. The rearrangement uses TRBV27 and TRBJ1-2; D unresolved. CDR3 length equals 15 residues. The V end lost 3 bases, the J end lost 2 bases, and 13 bases lay between the germline ends. Germline V gene lookup returns CDR1 MNHEY and CDR2 SMNVEV (reference sequence). The DNA for the CDR3 is TGTGCCAGCAGTTTTCTTCCGGGCGGGAACTATGGCTACACCTTC. Residues: CASSFLPGGNYGYTF.

This clonotype was observed a few times. The chain is built from TRBV4-2 and TRBJ1-1; D perhaps matches TRBD1 (5 bases). The V and J ends lost 1 base and 1 base respectively, with 16 bases between them. This CDR3 contains 17 residues. Germline V lookup: CDR1 LGHNA, CDR2 YNFKEQ. DNA for the CDR3: TGTGCCAGCAGCCAAGCCCCATGGGGCAGGGAGAACACTGAAGCTTTCTTT. Residues: CASSQAPWGRENTEAFF.